The 23 T cell receptor beta chains below were found in one sample sequenced in a study of T cell changes during pregnancy in multiple sclerosis. Assay: immunoSEQ multiplex PCR; the TCRdb copy retains only in-frame clones and omits some. The profile shows about 87,000 clones, 80% to 95% of them singletons. The sequences come from peripheral blood, collected in the third trimester of pregnancy. The receptors were gathered from a female donor in good health, enrolled as a control in a pregnancy study.

This chain links TRBV6-6 with TRBJ1-2; possible D gene TRBD1, 5 bases. The germline CDR1 and CDR2 sequences are MNHNY and SVGAGI (reference sequence). Trimming stripped 4 bases from V and 8 bases from J, with 20 bases between. CDR3 length: 15 amino acids. Here the CDR3 reads CASSSPGSGDGGYTF. The CDR3 DNA sequence: TGTGCCAGCAGTTCCCCCGGGTCGGGGGATGGGGGCTACACCTTC.

The genes are TRBV5-1 and TRBJ1-1; possibly TRBD1 for D (5 bases). V gave up 6 bases and J gave up 0 bases, with 15 bases separating them. The CDR3 is made up of 15 amino acids. Germline CDR1 and CDR2: SGHRS and YFSETQ. In DNA, the CDR3 is TGCGCCAGCATCCCGGGGGGGGGAATGAACACTGAAGCTTTCTTT. Translated: CASIPGGGMNTEAFF.

V gene TRBV18 combines with J gene TRBJ1-5; TRBD1 aligns across 8 bases. Trimming took 3 bases from V and 7 from J; bases not matched to a gene: 8. The CDR3 length is 15 residues. Germline V gene lookup returns CDR1 KGHSH and CDR2 LQKENI. CDR3 loop: CASSPAQGASQPQHF. In nucleotides, the CDR3 is TGTGCCAGCTCACCCGCGCAGGGGGCATCGCAGCCCCAGCATTTT. Full variable domain (rest looked up from reference TRBV18 and TRBJ1-5): NAGVMQNPRHLVRRRGQEARLRCSPMKGHSHVYWYRQLPEEGLKFMVYLQKENIIDESGMPKERFSAEFPKEGPSILRIQQVVRGDSAAYFCASSPAQGASQPQHFGDGTRLSIL.

This chain links TRBV29-1 with TRBJ2-5; D might be TRBD2 (7 bases). CDR3 length: 14 amino acids. V lost 1 base to trimming and J lost 4 bases, with 13 bases between them. CDR1 and CDR2 (germline): SQVTM, ANQGSEA. For the CDR3, the DNA is TGCAGCGTTGAAGTGGGGGGGCGCGGAGAGACCCAGTACTTC. Its translation is CSVEVGGRGETQYF. Complete variable domain (other parts from reference TRBV29-1 and TRBJ2-5): SAVISQKPSRDICQRGTSLTIQCQVDSQVTMMFWYRQQPGQSLTLIATANQGSEATYESGFVIDKFPISRPNLTFSTLTVSNMSPEDSSIYLCSVEVGGRGETQYFGPGTRLLVL.

The V call is TRBV2, the J call TRBJ2-1; TRBD2 might be the D (6 bases). The CDR3 is 12 amino acids. Germline loops: CDR1 SNHLY, CDR2 FYNNEI. Trimming stripped 5 bases from V and 10 bases from J, with 12 bases between. CDR3 bases: TGTGCCAGCAGTTCATCCCGGGGGGAGCAGTTCTTC. Translated: CASSSSRGEQFF.

This clone was found once. The CDR3 DNA is TGTGCCAGCAGCCAGGGGGGTGAAAATAAATACAATGAGCAGTTCTTC. Translating it yields CASSQGGENKYNEQFF. The chain has TRBV7-9 and TRBJ2-1; D might be TRBD1 (7 bases). Trimming removed 5 bases from V and 4 bases from J, with 18 bases in between. In germline, CDR1 is SEHNR, CDR2 FQNEAQ (reference sequence). The CDR3 runs 16 residues. The variable domain in full, completed from reference TRBV7-9 and TRBJ2-1, reads DTGVSQNPRHKITKRGQNVTFRCDPISEHNRLYWYRQTLGQGPEFLTYFQNEAQLEKSRLLSDRFSAERPKGSFSTLEIQRTEQGDSAMYLCASSQGGENKYNEQFFGPGTRLTVL.

The chain links TRBV7-2 to TRBJ2-7; 10 nucleotides agree with TRBD2. After removal of 4 bases from V and 4 bases from J, the junction contained 7 bases not matched to a gene. The CDR3 is 15 amino acids. CDR1 and CDR2 (germline): SGHTA, FQGNSA. CDR3: CASSSTSGTWYEQYF. CDR3 coding DNA: TGTGCCAGCAGCTCCACTAGCGGGACATGGTACGAGCAGTACTTC.

The gene calls are TRBV29-1 and TRBJ2-1; 7 bases agree with TRBD1. The V segment lost 6 bases and the J segment 4 bases; nucleotides outside the gene matches: 6. The CDR3 length is 13 residues. Looked up from germline, CDR1 is SQVTM and CDR2 is ANQGSEA. CDR3 sequence (DNA): TGCAGCGTGTCGGGACAGTCATACAATGAGCAGTTCTTC. Its translation is CSVSGQSYNEQFF.

This chain uses TRBV14 with TRBJ1-2; D may be TRBD1 (5 bases). The V gene lost 1 base and the J gene lost 4 bases, with 13 bases spanning the gap. This CDR3 is 15 amino acids long. Germline V gives CDR1 SGHDN, CDR2 FVKESK. In nucleotides, the CDR3 is TGTGCCAGCAGCCAAGGAATAAGGGGCGCCTATGGCTACACCTTC. This translates into CASSQGIRGAYGYTF. Variable domain in full (rest from reference TRBV14 and TRBJ1-2): EAGVTQFPSHSVIEKGQTVTLRCDPISGHDNLYWYRRVMGKEIKFLLHFVKESKQDESGMPNNRFLAERTGGTYSTLKVQPAELEDSGVYFCASSQGIRGAYGYTFGSGTRLTVV.

The rearrangement links TRBV28 to TRBJ2-7, with TRBD2 identical over 7 bases. Germline CDR1 is MDHEN and CDR2 is SYDVKM. J lost 6 bases, V lost 6 bases, and 8 bases had no gene match. The CDR3 contains 13 residues. CDR3 loop: CASRYLGRGEQYF. For the CDR3, the DNA is TGTGCCAGCAGATACTTGGGGAGGGGCGAGCAGTACTTC.

This chain connects TRBV7-8 to TRBJ2-2; TRBD1 agrees at 10 bases. This CDR3 comprises 17 residues. Germline V gene data show CDR1 as SGHVS and CDR2 as FQNEAQ. With 5 bases clipped from V and 3 bases from J, the junction kept 9 bases outside the gene matches. The CDR3 sequence: CASSLTGTGVDTGELFF. Here the CDR3 DNA reads TGTGCCAGCAGCCTCACCGGGACAGGGGTAGACACCGGGGAGCTGTTTTTT. The full variable domain, rest sourced from reference TRBV7-8 and TRBJ2-2, is GAGVSQSPRYKVAKRGQDVALRCDPISGHVSLFWYQQALGQGPEFLTYFQNEAQLDKSGLPSDRFFAERPEGSVSTLKIQRTQQEDSAVYLCASSLTGTGVDTGELFFGEGSRLTVL.

V is TRBV11-2 and J is TRBJ1-1; D remains ambiguous. This CDR3 comprises 13 residues. The V end was cut by 1 base, the J end by 4 bases, with 7 bases between. The germline CDR1 and CDR2 sequences are SGHAT and FQNNGV. The CDR3 sequence: CASSLAQFTEAFF. CDR3 DNA: TGTGCCAGCAGCTTAGCGCAGTTCACTGAAGCTTTCTTT.

V usage is TRBV7-2 and J usage is TRBJ1-1; D not resolved. V lost 1 base and J 1 base, leaving 7 bases between the germline ends. The V gene's germline CDR1 is SGHTA and CDR2 FQGNSA. CDR3 length: 14 residues. DNA for the CDR3: TGTGCCAGCAGCTTAGTGGAGTGGAACACTGAAGCTTTCTTT. As protein: CASSLVEWNTEAFF.

This clone showed up just once. The V and J genes are TRBV19 and TRBJ2-1; D might be TRBD1 (5 bases). The CDR3 length is 15 residues. CDR1 LNHDA and CDR2 SQIVND come from the germline V gene (reference sequence). The V and J ends lost 7 bases and 2 bases respectively, with 15 bases between them. CDR3 in amino acids: CASTDWGQAYNEQFF. CDR3 in DNA: TGTGCCAGTACGGATTGGGGCCAGGCCTACAATGAGCAGTTCTTC.

The chain uses TRBV20-1 and TRBJ2-1, with TRBD1 matching over 7 bases. V lost 5 bases, J lost 10 bases, and 5 bases stayed unmatched. The CDR3 loop spans 11 amino acids. The germline V gene has CDR1 DFQATT and CDR2 SNEGSKA (reference sequence). The CDR3 DNA follows: TGCAGTGCTCTAGACAGGGCGGAGCAGTTCTTC. Its protein is CSALDRAEQFF.

This sequence joins TRBV10-3 and TRBJ1-2, with D possibly TRBD1 on 6 matching bases. V lost 3 bases and J 6 bases, leaving 11 bases between the germline ends. The V gene's germline CDR1 is ENHRY and CDR2 SYGVKD. The CDR3 spans 13 residues. CDR3 in amino acids: CAISEWGPNGYTF. The CDR3 DNA is TGTGCCATCAGTGAATGGGGGCCAAATGGCTACACCTTC.

The J gene is TRBJ2-3, the V gene TRBV5-1, with TRBD2 identical over 8 bases. The CDR3 runs to 15 residues. After removal of 2 bases from V and 4 bases from J, the junction contained 6 bases not matched to a gene. Germline lookup yields CDR1 SGHRS and CDR2 YFSETQ. For the CDR3, the DNA is TGCGCCAGCAGCTTCTCCGGGGGGGTGGCAGATACGCAGTATTTT. Its translation is CASSFSGGVADTQYF.

The chain employs TRBV5-1 and TRBJ2-1, with 12 bases aligning to TRBD2. From germline, CDR1 is SGHRS and CDR2 YFSETQ. After removal of 2 bases from V and 8 bases from J, the junction contained 8 bases not matched to a gene. The CDR3 sequence is 16 residues long. The DNA for the CDR3 is TGCGCCAGCAGCTTCGGGCTAGCGGGAGGGCTATATGAGCAGTTCTTC. It is translated as CASSFGLAGGLYEQFF.

The V gene is TRBV20-1, the J gene TRBJ2-1; no firm D call. This CDR3 has 10 residues. V lost 6 bases and J 4 bases, leaving 4 bases between the germline ends. Germline V CDR1 and CDR2: DFQATT, SNEGSKA (reference sequence). CDR3 sequence: CSALYNEQFF. In DNA form, the CDR3 reads TGCAGTGCATTATACAATGAGCAGTTCTTC.

The V and J genes are TRBV27 and TRBJ2-2; tentative D call: TRBD1 (5 bases). Trimming took off 2 bases at V and 6 bases at J, with 10 bases between the two ends. The CDR3 sequence is 14 residues long. The germline gives CDR1 MNHEY, CDR2 SMNVEV (reference sequence). The CDR3 here is CASSLPGHSGELFF. The CDR3 coding sequence is TGTGCCAGCAGTTTACCTGGACACTCCGGGGAGCTGTTTTTT.

This clone occurred once. The chain recombines TRBV7-2 with TRBJ1-4; maybe TRBD1 (6 bases). V lost 5 bases and J lost 8, with 18 bases in between. Germline values: CDR1 SGHTA, CDR2 FQGNSA. This CDR3 has 15 residues. In DNA form, the CDR3 reads TGTGCCAGCAGCCCACGACAGGCTGGCTACGAAAAACTGTTTTTT. As protein: CASSPRQAGYEKLFF.

The chain employs TRBV7-2 and TRBJ2-2, with D uncertain. CDR1 SGHTA and CDR2 FQGNSA come from the germline V gene. The V end was cut by 4 bases, the J end by 9 bases, with 15 bases between. This CDR3 region has 14 residues. The CDR3 region has the DNA TGTGCCAGCAGCTCGCCATCCGTACACCGGGAGCTGTTTTTT. Protein sequence: CASSSPSVHRELFF.

The V call is TRBV7-2, the J call TRBJ2-7, with TRBD2 matching over 10 bases. J was trimmed by 2 bases and V by 5 bases; bases with no gene match: 6. The CDR3 is 15 amino acids. The V gene's germline CDR1 is SGHTA and CDR2 FQGNSA. The CDR3 sequence is CASSTVAGGPYEQYF. CDR3 nucleotide sequence: TGTGCCAGCAGCACAGTAGCGGGAGGCCCCTACGAGCAGTACTTC.